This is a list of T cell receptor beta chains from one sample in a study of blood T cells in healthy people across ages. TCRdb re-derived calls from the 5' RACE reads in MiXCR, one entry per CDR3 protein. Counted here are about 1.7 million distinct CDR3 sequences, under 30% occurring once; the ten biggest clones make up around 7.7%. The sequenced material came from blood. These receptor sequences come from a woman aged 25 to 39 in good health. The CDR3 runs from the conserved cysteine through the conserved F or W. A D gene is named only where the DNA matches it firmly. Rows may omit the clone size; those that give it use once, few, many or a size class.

DNA: TGTGCCAGCAGTTTACTAGACCTTACGTTCACGTATACGCAGTATTTT; CDR3: CASSLLDLTFTYTQYF; size: once; D: -; J: TRBJ2-3; V: TRBV12-3/TRBV12-4
DNA: TGTGCCAGCAGTGGCCGGTATGAAGCTTTCTTT; CDR3: CASSGRYEAFF; size: -; D: -; J: TRBJ1-1; V: TRBV2
DNA: TGTGCCAGCAGCCACACGGGACGGCCGGGCGAGCAGTACTTC; CDR3: CASSHTGRPGEQYF; size: few; D: -; J: TRBJ2-7; V: TRBV3-1
DNA: TGTGCCAGCAGCTTACTTTCTACTAGTCCTAACGAGCAGTACTTC; CDR3: CASSLLSTSPNEQYF; size: -; D: -; J: TRBJ2-7; V: TRBV7-6
DNA: TGTGCCTGGAGTGTACAGGGCGGGGGGGGTAATGAGCAGTTCTTC; CDR3: CAWSVQGGGGNEQFF; size: -; D: TRBD2; J: TRBJ2-1; V: TRBV30
DNA: TGTGCCAGCGGGGCTACGATCCACGAGCAGTACTTC; CDR3: CASGATIHEQYF; size: -; D: -; J: TRBJ2-7; V: TRBV6-6
DNA: TGTGCCAGCAGCTTCTTCGGGGGCCCCTCCGAGCAGTACTTC; CDR3: CASSFFGGPSEQYF; size: few; D: -; J: TRBJ2-7; V: TRBV7-2
DNA: TGTGCCAGCAGTTACTCGAAAGTCCTAGCCAAAGACATTCAGTACTTC; CDR3: CASSYSKVLAKDIQYF; size: few; D: -; J: TRBJ2-4; V: TRBV6-5
DNA: TGTGCCACCAGTGAGTCCGATGGTCTAGGAAATGAGCAGTTCTTC; CDR3: CATSESDGLGNEQFF; size: once; D: -; J: TRBJ2-1; V: TRBV24-1
DNA: TGTGCCAGCAGTTCACAACGGGGCCGCGGCTCTGGCTACACCTTC; CDR3: CASSSQRGRGSGYTF; size: -; D: -; J: TRBJ1-2; V: TRBV28
DNA: TGTGCCGGCAGAACACAGGGTATGAACACTGAAGCTTTCTTT; CDR3: CAGRTQGMNTEAFF; size: -; D: -; J: TRBJ1-1; V: TRBV12-3/TRBV12-4
DNA: TGTGCCAGCAGTCCGGGTCCCCAAGAGACCCAGTACTTC; CDR3: CASSPGPQETQYF; size: many; D: -; J: TRBJ2-5; V: TRBV7-8
DNA: TGCGCCAGCAGCTTGGCCCCGGAGAACACCGGGGAGCTGTTTTTT; CDR3: CASSLAPENTGELFF; size: -; D: -; J: TRBJ2-2; V: TRBV5-1
DNA: TGTGCCAGCAGCTCCAGGGAGGAAGGCGCTTACGAGCAGTACTTC; CDR3: CASSSREEGAYEQYF; size: many; D: -; J: TRBJ2-7; V: TRBV13
DNA: TGCAGTGCTGTAGACACTGACCAAGAGACCCAGTACTTC; CDR3: CSAVDTDQETQYF; size: many; D: -; J: TRBJ2-5; V: TRBV20-1
DNA: TGTGCCAGCAGCTTGGCGCCAGCAAATCAGCCCCAGCATTTT; CDR3: CASSLAPANQPQHF; size: -; D: -; J: TRBJ1-5; V: TRBV5-5
DNA: TGTGCCAGCAGCCAACTCTTACGGGGGCGGAACGAGCAGTACTTC; CDR3: CASSQLLRGRNEQYF; size: -; D: -; J: TRBJ2-7; V: TRBV4-2
DNA: TGCAGTGCTAGAGATTACAGGGGCCTTAACTATGGCTACACCTTC; CDR3: CSARDYRGLNYGYTF; size: -; D: TRBD1; J: TRBJ1-2; V: TRBV20-1
DNA: TGCAGCGTTGACAACTTAAGTGGTGGGGCCAACGTCCTGACTTTC; CDR3: CSVDNLSGGANVLTF; size: many; D: -; J: TRBJ2-6; V: TRBV29-1
DNA: TGTGCCAGCAGTTTTGGGCTAGCCGTCATTCAGTACTTC; CDR3: CASSFGLAVIQYF; size: -; D: -; J: TRBJ2-4; V: TRBV12-3/TRBV12-4
DNA: TGTGCCAGCAGGCCCCAGAAATACGAGCAGTACTTC; CDR3: CASRPQKYEQYF; size: few; D: -; J: TRBJ2-7; V: TRBV28
DNA: TGTGCCAGCAGTGCCTCAATGTATACGCAGTATTTT; CDR3: CASSASMYTQYF; size: many; D: -; J: TRBJ2-3; V: TRBV6-1
DNA: TGTGCCACCAGTGGTGAGCACGACACGCAGTATTTT; CDR3: CATSGEHDTQYF; size: -; D: -; J: TRBJ2-3; V: TRBV24-1
DNA: TGTGCCACCAGTGACTCACAGGCTCCGGACAGGGGAGAGACCCAGTACTTC; CDR3: CATSDSQAPDRGETQYF; size: few; D: TRBD1; J: TRBJ2-5; V: TRBV24-1
DNA: TGCGTCAGCAGAGGCGGACTTGGACTGCCCCAGCATTTT; CDR3: CVSRGGLGLPQHF; size: -; D: -; J: TRBJ1-5; V: TRBV5-1
DNA: TGCAGTGCTAGAAGGGCACTGGGGACTAGCGGGACTACCTACGAGCAGTACTTC; CDR3: CSARRALGTSGTTYEQYF; size: few; D: TRBD2; J: TRBJ2-7; V: TRBV20-1
DNA: TGTGCCAGCAGCCCCGAGACATTTCCGAACACTGAAGCTTTCTTT; CDR3: CASSPETFPNTEAFF; size: few; D: -; J: TRBJ1-1; V: TRBV7-9
DNA: TGTGCCAGCACCAGGACTAGCGGGAGACAGGGTGAGCAGTTCTTC; CDR3: CASTRTSGRQGEQFF; size: -; D: TRBD2; J: TRBJ2-1; V: TRBV27
DNA: TGCGCCAGCAGCTTGGAAGGGGACTTTTCTCTAGCCAAAAACATTCAGTACTTC; CDR3: CASSLEGDFSLAKNIQYF; size: -; D: -; J: TRBJ2-4; V: TRBV5-1
DNA: TGCAGTGCTCAGTCGTGGACAGGACCCCAAGAGACCCAGTACTTC; CDR3: CSAQSWTGPQETQYF; size: few; D: TRBD1; J: TRBJ2-5; V: TRBV20-1
DNA: TGCGCCAGCAGCCAAGATACACAGGGGGCCGGGGAGCTGTTTTTT; CDR3: CASSQDTQGAGELFF; size: -; D: TRBD1; J: TRBJ2-2; V: TRBV4-1
DNA: TGTGCCAGCAGCCAGTTGGAAGAGCAGTACTTC; CDR3: CASSQLEEQYF; size: many; D: -; J: TRBJ2-7; V: TRBV7-9
DNA: TGTGCCAGCAGCGCGGGGGGCGGCCACGGAACAGATACGCAGTATTTT; CDR3: CASSAGGGHGTDTQYF; size: -; D: -; J: TRBJ2-3; V: TRBV9
DNA: TGCAGTGCTGGTTCTCAAGGGGGTTGGACAGATACGCAGTATTTT; CDR3: CSAGSQGGWTDTQYF; size: many; D: -; J: TRBJ2-3; V: TRBV20-1
DNA: TGCAGTGCTAGAGCCGGGAGTGTCTACGAGCAGTACTTC; CDR3: CSARAGSVYEQYF; size: few; D: -; J: TRBJ2-7; V: TRBV20-1
DNA: TGCAGTGCAAGAGCGGGATTAGGGTCCTACGAGCAGTACTTC; CDR3: CSARAGLGSYEQYF; size: few; D: TRBD2; J: TRBJ2-7; V: TRBV20-1
DNA: TGCAGTGCTAACGGAGGTCCTACAGGGGTTGACGAGCAGTACTTC; CDR3: CSANGGPTGVDEQYF; size: many; D: TRBD1; J: TRBJ2-7; V: TRBV20-1
DNA: TGTGCCAGCAGCACTGTCGGGTACGAGCAGTACTTC; CDR3: CASSTVGYEQYF; size: -; D: -; J: TRBJ2-7; V: TRBV7-2
DNA: TGTGCCAGCAGCGGTCTAGTGGATACGCAGTATTTT; CDR3: CASSGLVDTQYF; size: few; D: -; J: TRBJ2-3; V: TRBV7-9
DNA: TGCGCCAGCAGCCAAACACAGGGGACTGAAGCTTTCTTT; CDR3: CASSQTQGTEAFF; size: -; D: TRBD1; J: TRBJ1-1; V: TRBV4-3
DNA: TGTGCCAGCAGTGAAATCGTACAAAGGGGAAACAATGAGCAGTTCTTC; CDR3: CASSEIVQRGNNEQFF; size: -; D: -; J: TRBJ2-1; V: TRBV6-1
DNA: TGCGCCAGCACACTAGCGGAGAACTACGAGCAGTACTTC; CDR3: CASTLAENYEQYF; size: many; D: TRBD2; J: TRBJ2-7; V: TRBV5-1
DNA: TGCGCCAGCAGTCCTAGGTCCGGTCCTTACAATGAGCAGTTCTTC; CDR3: CASSPRSGPYNEQFF; size: few; D: -; J: TRBJ2-1; V: TRBV5-1
DNA: TGTGCCAGCAGTTCAGGGGGCGCGGAGCAGTACTTC; CDR3: CASSSGGAEQYF; size: many; D: TRBD1; J: TRBJ2-7; V: TRBV28
DNA: TGCAGTGCTAGAGATAAGACCTCTCTGAAGACCCAGTACTTC; CDR3: CSARDKTSLKTQYF; size: few; D: -; J: TRBJ2-5; V: TRBV20-1
DNA: TGTGCCAGCAGCCCAACCGGGACCGCTTTAAGTGAGCAGTTCTTC; CDR3: CASSPTGTALSEQFF; size: -; D: -; J: TRBJ2-1; V: TRBV9
DNA: TGTGCCAGCAGCTTAGTAGCTGGAACCTACGAGCAGTACTTC; CDR3: CASSLVAGTYEQYF; size: many; D: -; J: TRBJ2-7; V: TRBV5-1
DNA: TGTGCCAGCAGTTTAAGGGCCTTGGGACAGGGGGCATCCGGGGAGCTGTTTTTT; CDR3: CASSLRALGQGASGELFF; size: -; D: TRBD1; J: TRBJ2-2; V: TRBV28
DNA: TGCAGTGCTAGACCGGGAGTCTCTGGGGCCAACGTCCTGACTTTC; CDR3: CSARPGVSGANVLTF; size: -; D: -; J: TRBJ2-6; V: TRBV20-1
DNA: TGCAGTGCTAGAGATCGGATAGCGGGGTACAATGAGCAGTACTTC; CDR3: CSARDRIAGYNEQYF; size: -; D: TRBD2; J: TRBJ2-7; V: TRBV20-1
DNA: TGTGCCAGCAGTAGACAGGGTCCCAATCAGCCCCAGCATTTT; CDR3: CASSRQGPNQPQHF; size: few; D: TRBD1; J: TRBJ1-5; V: TRBV2
DNA: TGCAGCGTTGCAGGACGGTACGAGCAGTACTTC; CDR3: CSVAGRYEQYF; size: many; D: -; J: TRBJ2-7; V: TRBV29-1
DNA: TGCGCCAGCAGCCAAGTGGTTTCAGGAAGGGATCGCTACGAGCAGTACTTC; CDR3: CASSQVVSGRDRYEQYF; size: many; D: -; J: TRBJ2-7; V: TRBV4-3